Listed below are T cell receptor beta chains from one sample, sequenced in a study of neoadjuvant anti-PD-1 for oral cavity cancer. The protocol was immunoSEQ multiplex PCR, while the TCRdb copy is restricted to in-frame clones and leaves out a portion. This table has 6,000 or so clones, 50% to 65% appearing once. The sample here was tumor tissue, taken after nivolumab (anti-PD-1) treatment. The receptor source for this set is a person between 40 and 79 years old with oral cavity squamous cell carcinoma. Each CDR3 is given with its conserved first and last residue. Each record gives: D gene, V gene, clone size, J gene, CDR3 DNA, CDR3 protein. A D gene is named only where the DNA matches it firmly. Rows give clone size only sometimes, using once, few, many, or a class for an expanded clone.

TRBD1	TRBV6-5	few	TRBJ1-1	TGTGCCAGCCATCGGGACAGGAGGAACACTGAAGCTTTCTTT	CASHRDRRNTEAFF
-	TRBV19	few	TRBJ1-3	TGTGCCAGTAGTATTGCGGGGAATGGAAACACCATATATTTT	CASSIAGNGNTIYF
TRBD1	TRBV7-3	-	TRBJ1-3	TGCGCCAGCAGCCCTCAAGAGGGGGCAGGTTCTGGAAACACCATATATTTT	CASSPQEGAGSGNTIYF
TRBD2	TRBV7-9	-	TRBJ2-7	TGTGCCAGCAGCTCCCCGGGGGGGCACGAGCAGTACTTC	CASSSPGGHEQYF
TRBD1	TRBV7-8	once	TRBJ2-6	TGTGCCAGCAGCTCAGGGGGCAGGAGCTCGAAGTCTGGGGCCAACGTCCTGACTTTC	CASSSGGRSSKSGANVLTF
-	TRBV5-5	-	TRBJ2-7	TGTGCCAGCAGCTGGGGTCCCGGACGGGTTGGCTACGAGCAGTACTTC	CASSWGPGRVGYEQYF
TRBD2	TRBV5-6	-	TRBJ2-3	TGTGCCAGCAGCACTTGGGGGAGGACTAGCGGGCACACAGATACGCAGTATTTT	CASSTWGRTSGHTDTQYF
-	TRBV2	-	TRBJ1-4	TGTGCCAGCAGTGAATCCCGAAGGGGGATAAATGAAAAACTGTTTTTT	CASSESRRGINEKLFF
-	TRBV18	few	TRBJ2-3	TGTGCCAGCTCACCCTTCACAGATACGCAGTATTTT	CASSPFTDTQYF
-	TRBV5-1	-	TRBJ1-2	TGCGCCAGCAGCTTGGATTCGGATCCTGGGAACTATGGCTACACCTTC	CASSLDSDPGNYGYTF
-	TRBV7-3	-	TRBJ2-7	TGTGCCAGCAGCCCTACCGGCGGACCCTCCAACGAGCAGTACTTC	CASSPTGGPSNEQYF
-	TRBV7-2	-	TRBJ1-1	TGTGCCAGCAGCTTGGACGTCAGGAACACTGAAGCTTTCTTT	CASSLDVRNTEAFF
-	TRBV6-5	-	TRBJ2-5	TGTGCCAGCAGGGAGGAGGGGGGGCGAGAGACCCAGTACTTC	CASREEGGRETQYF
-	TRBV19	-	TRBJ1-4	TGTGCCAGTAGTATCCTGAGAACTACAGAAAAACTGTTTTTT	CASSILRTTEKLFF
-	TRBV21-1	-	TRBJ2-1	TGTGCCAGCAGCAAGAGGGTAGCGGGAACTTACAATGAGCAGTTCTTC	CASSKRVAGTYNEQFF
TRBD2	TRBV5-5	-	TRBJ2-1	TGTGCCAGCAGCTTTAAACCCGCGGGGAGGGGCAATGAGCAGTTCTTC	CASSFKPAGRGNEQFF
TRBD1	TRBV28	-	TRBJ1-6	TGTGCCAGCGGACCGGGACAGGGGGCTCTCTATAATTCACCCCTCCACTTT	CASGPGQGALYNSPLHF
-	TRBV27	-	TRBJ1-5	TGTGCCAGCAGTTTTCGCAATCAGCCCCAGCATTTT	CASSFRNQPQHF
-	TRBV30	-	TRBJ1-3	TGTGCCTGGAGGGCTCAGACCTGGAGTATTTCCGGAAACACCATATATTTT	CAWRAQTWSISGNTIYF
TRBD1	TRBV28	-	TRBJ1-5	TGTGCCAGCAGTTCGGGACAGGGGGGGAATCAGCCCCAGCATTTT	CASSSGQGGNQPQHF
TRBD1	TRBV7-8	medium-sized	TRBJ2-7	TGTGCCAGCAGCCCCCAGACAGGGGACAACGAGCAGTACTTC	CASSPQTGDNEQYF
TRBD1	TRBV12-5	-	TRBJ2-7	TGTGCTAGTGGTCCCAGCCGGGACAGTGACTACGAGCAGTACTTC	CASGPSRDSDYEQYF
TRBD1	TRBV5-1	-	TRBJ1-4	TGCGCCAGCAGCTACGGACAGGGGGGCCCAACTAATGAAAAACTGTTTTTT	CASSYGQGGPTNEKLFF
-	TRBV11-3	once	TRBJ1-1	TGTGCCAGCAGCTTCGACTTCCCAATAGACGCTGAAGCTTTCTTT	CASSFDFPIDAEAFF
TRBD1	TRBV28	-	TRBJ1-2	TGTGCCAGCGCCCCTACGACAGGGTCGGGCGGCTACACCTTC	CASAPTTGSGGYTF
TRBD2	TRBV6-1	-	TRBJ2-7	TGTGCCAGCAGTGCTGCTTCGGGACTAGCGGGACAAACCCGGGAGCAGTACTTC	CASSAASGLAGQTREQYF
-	TRBV9	-	TRBJ2-7	TGTGCCAGCAGCGTAGTTCTAGACCGCGAGCAGTACTTC	CASSVVLDREQYF
TRBD1	TRBV20-1	few	TRBJ2-1	TGCAGTGCTCGTAAGGGACAGTTCGAGTTCTTC	CSARKGQFEFF
TRBD2	TRBV7-2	-	TRBJ2-5	TGTGCCAGCAGCCCCGGGGTAGCGGGGGGTATTTGGGAGACCCAGTACTTC	CASSPGVAGGIWETQYF
TRBD1	TRBV5-4	few	TRBJ2-1	TGTGCCAGCAGCTTGGGGGGACAGGGAAACTACAATGAGCAGTTCTTC	CASSLGGQGNYNEQFF
TRBD1	TRBV19	few	TRBJ1-6	TGTGCCAGTAGTCCCTCGACAGGGGACAATTCACCCCTCCACTTT	CASSPSTGDNSPLHF
-	TRBV11-2	-	TRBJ2-7	TGTGCCAGCAGCTTAGATCTGGGACAAGCCTACGAGCAGTACTTC	CASSLDLGQAYEQYF
TRBD1	TRBV11-2	few	TRBJ1-6	TGTGCCAGCAGTTCGGACAGGGGCTCACCCCTCCACTTT	CASSSDRGSPLHF
-	TRBV2	-	TRBJ2-3	TGTGCCAGCAGGGTGGAAAGTAGCGGCACAGATACGCAGTATTTT	CASRVESSGTDTQYF
TRBD2	TRBV2	-	TRBJ2-7	TGTGCCAGCAGTGCGGGGCGGGGGTACGAGCAGTACTTC	CASSAGRGYEQYF
-	TRBV5-1	few	TRBJ2-5	TGCGCCAGCAGCTTGAACGTGGAGGAGACCCAGTACTTC	CASSLNVEETQYF
-	TRBV29-1	once	TRBJ1-4	TGCAGCGTTCAGCAAGCTAGGACCCCTAATGAAAAACTGTTTTTT	CSVQQARTPNEKLFF
TRBD2	TRBV11-2	-	TRBJ2-1	TGTGCCAGCACCCAAGCGGGAGGGCCGACACATGAGCAGTTCTTC	CASTQAGGPTHEQFF
-	TRBV20-1	-	TRBJ1-1	TGCAGTGCTCCCTGGACTAAGGCTTTCTTT	CSAPWTKAFF
TRBD2	TRBV7-9	-	TRBJ2-7	TGTGCCAGCAGCCCTCTGAGCGGGGCGCCTAAAGAGCAGTACTTC	CASSPLSGAPKEQYF
-	TRBV28	-	TRBJ2-1	TGTGCCAGCAGTTTTTTCGTAGGGGTGACCTACAATGAGCAGTTCTTC	CASSFFVGVTYNEQFF
TRBD1	TRBV27	few	TRBJ1-6	TGTGCCAGCAGTTTATCGACAGGGAATTCACCCCTCCACTTT	CASSLSTGNSPLHF
TRBD2	TRBV27	-	TRBJ2-2	TGTGCCAGCAGGTCCAGTATAGCGGGAGGGGTCACCGGGGAGCTGTTTTTT	CASRSSIAGGVTGELFF
-	TRBV11-2	-	TRBJ1-5	TGTGCCAGCAGCTTGACAGCGAGCAATCAGCCCCAGCATTTT	CASSLTASNQPQHF
-	TRBV19	-	TRBJ1-1	TGTGCCAGTAGTATACAGGCGTCCACTGAAGCTTTCTTT	CASSIQASTEAFF
-	TRBV2	-	TRBJ1-2	TGTGCCAGCAGTGAATCAGGGGCCATTTATGATGGCTACACCTTC	CASSESGAIYDGYTF
TRBD2	TRBV28	-	TRBJ2-3	TGTGCCAGCAGTCCAGGACTAGCGGGAGGGAGGGACACAGATACGCAGTATTTT	CASSPGLAGGRDTDTQYF
-	TRBV28	few	TRBJ2-7	TGTGCCAGCGCCGGGACATTCTCCTACGAGCAGTACTTC	CASAGTFSYEQYF
TRBD1	TRBV7-8	-	TRBJ2-6	TGTGCCAGCAACCCGGGACAGACACTCCTCTCTGGGGCCAACGTCCTGACTTTC	CASNPGQTLLSGANVLTF
-	TRBV19	few	TRBJ2-2	TGTGCCAGTTCGGGCAGGGGACTCTCGAACACCGGGGAGCTGTTTTTT	CASSGRGLSNTGELFF
-	TRBV28	-	TRBJ2-1	TGTGCCAGCAGTTTAGGAGGGGGCCAAGTCTTCCTTAATGAGCAGTTCTTC	CASSLGGGQVFLNEQFF
-	TRBV5-1	-	TRBJ2-7	TGCGCCAGCAGCGGCCCGGCATATTCCTACGAGCAGTACTTC	CASSGPAYSYEQYF
-	TRBV5-1	-	TRBJ2-3	TGCGCCAGCAGCTTGGAACCTTCCGGGACGATATCTAGCACAGATACGCAGTATTTT	CASSLEPSGTISSTDTQYF